The table lists the clone carrying this TCR beta chain with a count of one. Its specificity is not known. This sample was included in a study of T cells in localized non-small cell lung cancer. Overall study findings and caveats: As only one tumor region underwent sequencing, heterogeneity remains possible. Appearing in adjacent lung were a median about 50 of the top 100 tumor clones. Uninvolved adjacent lung had more T cell clonality than any other tissue, topping tumor. Prolonged overall survival went with higher T cell density in the blood.

Clones were sequenced by immunoSEQ multiplex PCR, and TCRdb holds only the in-frame ones, with some missing. The sample lists about 74,000 clones, about 81% occurring once. Germline V gene data show CDR1 as SGHRS and CDR2 as YFSETQ. Unmatched junction bases numbered 4, after V lost 2 bases and J lost 2 bases. There are 16 residues in the CDR3. This clonotype originated in a female donor over 55 with stage I lung adenocarcinoma. This chain links TRBV5-1 with TRBJ2-7, with 13 bases matching TRBD2. The starting material was peripheral blood, obtained before any cancer treatment. CDR3 sequence (DNA): TGCGCCAGCAGCTTCCGGACTAGCGGGGGAGCCTACGAGCAGTACTTC. Protein product: CASSFRTSGGAYEQYF. The entire variable domain, with the rest obtained from reference TRBV5-1 and TRBJ2-7, is as follows: KAGVTQTPRYLIKTRGQQVTLSCSPISGHRSVSWYQQTPGQGLQFLFEYFSETQRNKGNFPGRFSGRQFSNSRSEMNVSTLELGDSALYLCASSFRTSGGAYEQYFGPGTRLTVT.